The 21 T cell receptor beta chains in this list originate from one sample, sequenced in a study of cytomegalovirus exposure and HLA in healthy donors. The PCR used 60 Vbeta and 13 Jbeta primers. Assay: immunoSEQ multiplex PCR; the TCRdb copy retains only in-frame clones and omits some. The profile covers 150,000 to 200,000 clones, with 80% appearing a single time and approximately 15% taken by the ten largest. Sequenced input: PBMCs. These receptors came from a woman aged 40-49 years in good health and CMV-seronegative.

The genes are TRBV5-1 and TRBJ1-1; 7 bases are shared with TRBD1. Germline CDR1 reads SGHRS; CDR2 reads YFSETQ. The CDR3 consists of 12 residues. Losses at the gene ends were 4 bases for V and 6 bases for J; bases not matched to a gene: 3. CDR3 amino acids: CASSLTGAEAFF. The CDR3 DNA follows: TGCGCCAGCAGCCTAACAGGGGCTGAAGCTTTCTTT.

This chain joins TRBV2 and TRBJ2-5; TRBD2 matches at 10 bases. The CDR3 covers 19 residues. CDR1 SNHLY and CDR2 FYNNEI come from the germline V gene. After removal of 6 bases from V and 2 bases from J, the junction contained 18 bases not matched to a gene. DNA for the CDR3: TGTGCCAGCAGCCACGACCGAATGGATAGCGGGGGGCCTCAAGAGACCCAGTACTTC. Protein product: CASSHDRMDSGGPQETQYF.

This clone was seen once. The V call is TRBV11-2, the J call TRBJ2-7, with 7 bases identical to TRBD2. With 5 bases clipped from V and 5 bases from J, the junction kept 21 bases outside the gene matches. CDR3 length: 18 amino acids. Germline-derived CDR1 and CDR2 are SGHAT and FQNNGV. The CDR3, as DNA: TGTGCCAGCAGCCTTCTGTGGCGGGGGAGGATATTCCCCAACGAGCAGTACTTC. Translation: CASSLLWRGRIFPNEQYF. Full variable domain (missing parts from reference TRBV11-2 and TRBJ2-7): EAGVAQSPRYKIIEKRQSVAFWCNPISGHATLYWYQQILGQGPKLLIQFQNNGVVDDSQLPKDRFSAERLKGVDSTLKIQPAKLEDSAVYLCASSLLWRGRIFPNEQYFGPGTRLTVT.

The rearrangement uses TRBV6-5 and TRBJ2-7, with TRBD1 identical over 8 bases. Germline trimming cut 5 bases from V and 7 bases from J; bases unmatched to any gene: 4. Germline-derived CDR1 and CDR2 are MNHEY and SVGAGI. The CDR3 consists of 12 residues. CDR3 nucleotides: TGTGCCAGCAGTACAGGGGGGAGGGAGCAGTACTTC. Translation gives CASSTGGREQYF.

V gene TRBV27 combines with J gene TRBJ2-1, with TRBD2 matching over 15 bases. The V gene end was trimmed by 3 bases and the J gene end by 0 bases; junction bases not matched to a gene: 6. This CDR3 is 19 amino acids long. Germline CDR1 is MNHEY and CDR2 is SMNVEV (reference sequence). CDR3 coding DNA: TGTGCCAGCAGTTTCCTTGGGACTAGCGGGGGGAGCTCCTACAATGAGCAGTTCTTC. This gives the protein CASSFLGTSGGSSYNEQFF.

V is TRBV28 and J is TRBJ2-2; 11 nucleotides agree with TRBD2. Germline V gives CDR1 MDHEN, CDR2 SYDVKM. The CDR3 covers 17 residues. The V and J ends lost 7 bases and 6 bases, in that order; junction bases with no gene match: 13. The CDR3: CASTHSIAGGPPGELFF. DNA of the CDR3: TGTGCCAGCACCCATAGCATAGCGGGAGGGCCCCCCGGGGAGCTGTTTTTT.

The gene calls are TRBV7-6 and TRBJ1-6; TRBD1 aligns across 9 bases. V lost 4 bases, J lost 8 bases, and 6 bases stayed unmatched. The CDR3 is 15 amino acids. Germline CDR1 and CDR2: SGHVS and FNYEAQ. CDR3 sequence: CASSSMGQGDSPLHF. CDR3 in DNA: TGTGCCAGCAGCTCGATGGGACAGGGCGATTCACCCCTCCACTTT. Combining the CDR3 with reference TRBV7-6 and TRBJ1-6 gives the whole variable domain GAGVSQSPRYKVTKRGQDVALRCDPISGHVSLYWYRQALGQGPEFLTYFNYEAQQDKSGLPNDRFSAERPEGSISTLTIQRTEQRDSAMYRCASSSMGQGDSPLHFGNGTRLTVT.

With respect to this clone: Other nucleotide sequences from this sample produce the same CDR3. The V call is TRBV19, the J call TRBJ1-1; 7 bases agree with TRBD1. Germline values: CDR1 LNHDA, CDR2 SQIVND (reference sequence). The CDR3 covers 13 residues. V lost 4 bases, J lost 5 bases, and 4 bases stayed unmatched. CDR3: CASSTLQGTEAFF. In DNA form, the CDR3 reads TGTGCCAGTAGTACGCTACAGGGGACTGAAGCTTTCTTT.

This clone appeared a single time. V usage is TRBV4-3 and J usage is TRBJ2-4; a weak D match, TRBD1 (6 bases). Trimming shortened V by 4 bases and J by 5 bases, and 12 bases separated the two germline ends. CDR1 LGHNA and CDR2 YSLEER come from the germline V gene. The CDR3 sequence is 14 residues long. This CDR3 reads CASSPTPGENIQYF. CDR3 sequence (DNA): TGCGCCAGCAGCCCAACCCCAGGGGAAAACATTCAGTACTTC.

The rearrangement uses TRBV10-2 and TRBJ1-1, with no clear D. Trimming shortened V by 8 bases and J by 0 bases, and 7 bases separated the two germline ends. Germline V gene lookup returns CDR1 WSHSY and CDR2 SAAADI. The CDR3 covers 12 residues. The CDR3 DNA sequence: TGCGCCAGCCGTAGTATGAACACTGAAGCTTTCTTT. Protein product: CASRSMNTEAFF.

The V call is TRBV28, the J call TRBJ1-5, with a weak D call TRBD1 (6 bases). Between the trimmed V and J ends, which lost 6 bases and 3 bases, there was a span of 15 bases. The CDR3 has 15 residues. Germline CDR1 reads MDHEN; CDR2 reads SYDVKM. CDR3 in DNA: TGTGCCAGCAGCCTTAGACAGGCGTTCAATCAGCCCCAGCATTTT. This translates into CASSLRQAFNQPQHF.

J is TRBJ2-5 and V is TRBV6-5; D not resolved. CDR3 size: 12 residues. Trimming shortened V by 3 bases and J by 4 bases, and 6 bases separated the two germline ends. Germline CDR1 reads MNHEY; CDR2 reads SVGAGI. In DNA, the CDR3 is TGTGCCAGCAGTTATCGCAGAGAGACCCAGTACTTC. Encoded protein: CASSYRRETQYF.

This rearrangement joins TRBV5-1 to TRBJ2-5, with D perhaps matching TRBD1 (6 bases). The CDR3 consists of 15 residues. Germline V gene sequence: CDR1 SGHRS, CDR2 YFSETQ. The V end lost 4 bases, the J end lost 4 bases, and 17 bases lay between the germline ends. In nucleotides, the CDR3 is TGCGCCAGCAGCGTAGGGGGAGCTTGGACAGAGACCCAGTACTTC. It yields the protein CASSVGGAWTETQYF.

As for this clone: Since the CDR3 does not end with the conserved phenylalanine or tryptophan, this likely comes from a read error. The chain carries TRBV19 and TRBJ1-4; D is perhaps TRBD1 (6 bases). Germline lookup yields CDR1 LNHDA and CDR2 SQIVND (reference sequence). The CDR3 runs to 13 residues. Trimming shortened V by 7 bases and J by 7 bases, and 13 bases separated the two germline ends. This CDR3 reads CASTGVRTEKLFL. The DNA for the CDR3 is TGTGCCAGTACAGGGGTTCGAACTGAAAAACTGTTTCTT.

The chain uses TRBV7-8 and TRBJ2-7; unclear D gene. This CDR3 spans 13 amino acids. Trimming pared 3 bases from V and 5 bases from J, leaving 11 bases between. The germline V gene encodes CDR1 SGHVS and CDR2 FQNEAQ. CDR3 in amino acids: CASSLGPEDEQYF. The CDR3, as DNA: TGTGCCAGCAGCTTGGGTCCCGAGGACGAGCAGTACTTC.

This chain uses TRBV27 with TRBJ2-3; 11 bases are shared with TRBD2. Germline V gene lookup returns CDR1 MNHEY and CDR2 SMNVEV (reference sequence). Trimming at V came to 5 bases and at J to 0 bases, leaving 4 bases not matched to a gene. This CDR3 comprises 16 residues. CDR3: CASSRTSGPSTDTQYF. CDR3 in DNA: TGTGCCAGCAGTAGGACTAGCGGGCCTAGCACAGATACGCAGTATTTT.

There are a few counts of this clone. This chain uses TRBV28 with TRBJ2-3; 7 nucleotides agree with TRBD2. The CDR3 loop spans 15 amino acids. Germline V gene data show CDR1 as MDHEN and CDR2 as SYDVKM. The ends lost 4 bases at V and 7 bases at J; junction bases unmatched: 11. Here the CDR3 DNA reads TGTGCCAGCAGTTCCTCCGGGACTATTGGAAATACGCAGTATTTT. Translated: CASSSSGTIGNTQYF.

This chain joins TRBV5-4 and TRBJ2-2, with D possibly matching TRBD2 (5 bases). V lost 2 bases to trimming and J lost 5 bases, with 13 bases between them. The CDR3 length is 15 residues. Germline V lookup: CDR1 SGHNT, CDR2 YYREEE (reference sequence). CDR3 DNA sequence: TGTGCCAGCAGCTTAAGCGAGGGCCAAACCGGGGAGCTGTTTTTT. Translated, it gives CASSLSEGQTGELFF.

The chain uses TRBV7-9 and TRBJ2-5; 11 positions agree with TRBD2. The germline V gene encodes CDR1 SEHNR and CDR2 FQNEAQ (reference sequence). Trimming took 0 bases from V and 4 from J; bases not matched to a gene: 4. The CDR3 totals 16 residues. The CDR3 DNA reads TGTGCCAGCAGCTTAGCAGGTAGCGGGAGGGGAGAGACCCAGTACTTC. Amino acids: CASSLAGSGRGETQYF.

The gene calls are TRBV15 and TRBJ1-5; no definite D call. This CDR3 is built from 15 residues. V was clipped by 0 bases and J by 3 bases, with 9 bases between them. Germline CDR1 and CDR2: LNHNV and YYDKDF (reference sequence). The CDR3 loop is CATSRERGLNQPQHF. The DNA for the CDR3 is TGTGCCACCAGCAGAGAAAGAGGTCTCAATCAGCCCCAGCATTTT.

This chain uses TRBV7-6 with TRBJ1-5; D call uncertain. Germline lookup yields CDR1 SGHVS and CDR2 FNYEAQ. The germline V and J ends were trimmed by 5 bases and 4 bases, with 9 bases remaining between them. This CDR3 is built from 13 residues. CDR3 DNA: TGTGCCAGCAGCAATGGAGGGAATCAGCCCCAGCATTTT. Its protein is CASSNGGNQPQHF.